Listed below are T cell receptor beta chains from one sample, sequenced in a study of PD-L1 blockade in urothelial cancer. Produced via immunoSEQ multiplex PCR; TCRdb's table is partial and in-frame only. Among over 40,000 clones listed, approximately 82% were seen once. Source: PBMCs, taken around atezolizumab (anti-PD-L1) treatment. The origin of the receptors is a man in his 70s with urothelial cancer. Each CDR3 is given with its conserved first and last residue. The D gene is left open where the match is weak. Not all rows give a size; the values are once, few, many and, for expanded clones, a class.

-	-	TRBV21-1	TRBJ1-4	CASSTRDRPTTNEKLFF	TGTGCCAGCAGCACAAGGGACAGACCTACAACTAATGAAAAACTGTTTTTT
TRBD1	-	TRBV19	TRBJ1-4	CASSPTGTGAEKLFF	TGTGCCAGTAGTCCGACCGGGACAGGGGCGGAAAAACTGTTTTTT
-	-	TRBV6-1	TRBJ1-6	CASSSGPYNSPLHF	TGTGCCAGCAGTAGCGGACCCTATAATTCACCCCTCCACTTT
-	-	TRBV30	TRBJ1-2	CGFFLSLPNNYGYTF	TGTGGCTTTTTTCTGAGCTTGCCCAATAACTATGGCTACACCTTC
TRBD2	-	TRBV18	TRBJ2-7	CASSQLGPGGITYEQYF	TGTGCCAGCTCTCAACTCGGGCCCGGGGGGATTACCTACGAGCAGTACTTC
TRBD1	-	TRBV7-9	TRBJ1-5	CASTTTGTGNQPQHF	TGTGCCAGTACGACGACCGGGACAGGGAATCAGCCCCAGCATTTT
-	-	TRBV5-4	TRBJ2-3	CASTLGAGARTDTQYF	TGTGCCAGCACTCTGGGGGCGGGGGCCCGCACAGATACGCAGTATTTT
-	-	TRBV5-6	TRBJ2-5	CASSLAQDQETQYF	TGTGCCAGCAGCTTGGCCCAGGACCAAGAGACCCAGTACTTC
TRBD1	-	TRBV15	TRBJ1-1	CATSRDQGAEAFF	TGTGCCACCAGCAGAGATCAGGGGGCTGAAGCTTTCTTT
-	few	TRBV12-5	TRBJ1-3	CASGLIQQGVTSGNTIYF	TGTGCTAGTGGTTTGATACAACAGGGAGTTACCTCTGGAAACACCATATATTTT
-	-	TRBV14	TRBJ1-1	CASSPSTGKGTEAFF	TGTGCCAGCAGCCCCAGCACGGGGAAGGGCACTGAAGCTTTCTTT
-	once	TRBV28	TRBJ1-2	CASSPTRQGLNDGYTF	TGTGCCAGCAGTCCCACTCGCCAGGGTCTTAACGATGGCTACACCTTC
-	-	TRBV6-5	TRBJ1-4	CASRLSATNEKLFF	TGTGCCAGCAGACTAAGCGCAACTAATGAAAAACTGTTTTTT
TRBD2	-	TRBV9	TRBJ2-2	CASSVRTSGTGELFF	TGTGCCAGCAGCGTTCGGACTAGCGGGACCGGGGAGCTGTTTTTT
-	medium-sized	TRBV19	TRBJ2-5	CASSAFGGGETQYF	TGTGCCAGTAGTGCCTTTGGGGGCGGAGAGACCCAGTACTTC
-	-	TRBV27	TRBJ1-5	CASSFRVDNQPQHF	TGTGCCAGCAGTTTCAGGGTTGACAATCAGCCCCAGCATTTT
-	-	TRBV5-6	TRBJ2-7	CASSFRGEQYF	TGTGCCAGCAGCTTTCGAGGCGAGCAGTACTTC